The TCR beta chain described here comes from a study of beta chain features in type 1 diabetes. Study-wide background: Analysis included 107,917,701 sorted cells drawn from all samples.

Isolated RNA was reverse transcribed in full, so expressed TCRB transcripts were sequenced. The data were produced by immunoSEQ multiplex PCR, yet TCRdb's version contains in-frame clones alone and is incomplete. The table has 450,000 to 550,000 clones, 30% seen once. Germline lookup yields CDR1 SGDLS and CDR2 YYNGEE. The length of the CDR3 is 16 residues. Unmatched junction bases numbered 4, after V lost 1 base and J lost 1 base. Details on this clone: Its matching antigen is unknown.

Sorting produced populations that all topped 95% purity. Whole-study findings and limits: Shorter templates might be favored by PCR, equally in patients and controls.

The sequence was collected from a man aged 18 to 29 in good health. The chain couples TRBV9 to TRBJ2-2; 7 bases align to TRBD2. Sequencing was done on a sample of naive CD4+ T cells from blood. CDR3 sequence reads: CASSVLLAENTGELFF. DNA of the CDR3: TGTGCCAGCAGCGTACTCCTAGCGGAGAACACCGGGGAGCTGTTTTTT.